This entry concerns a single T cell receptor beta chain. Its antigen is unidentified. The sample originates from a study of CD8 T cells in ankylosing spondylitis. The authors made TCR beta libraries by quantitative 5'-RACE with molecular barcodes. MiXCR, applied by TCRdb to the 5' RACE reads, yields one record per CDR3 protein. In the table there are under 250,000 distinct CDR3 sequences, under 35% of which are singletons. The ends were cut back, 1 base at V and 2 bases at J, with 12 bases in the middle. Germline CDR1 and CDR2: MNHNS and SASEGT. CDR3 length equals 15 residues. Study-level findings and limits: There was a TCR beta motif, made of eight highly homologous variants, that appeared characteristic of ankylosing spondylitis blood. The authors reported significant enrichment of disease-linked clones in matched ankylosing spondylitis synovial fluid. Clones that were linked to disease were CD8+ and were relatively rare in peripheral blood.

The material sequenced was blood, either unsorted or a sorted T cell fraction (not recorded which). The TCR comes from a male donor with ankylosing spondylitis or in good health (not recorded which). The rearrangement links TRBV6-1 to TRBJ2-7; no definite D call. This CDR3 reads CASSEEVGPTYEQYF. CDR3 coding DNA: TGTGCCAGCAGTGAAGAGGTAGGGCCAACCTACGAGCAGTACTTC.